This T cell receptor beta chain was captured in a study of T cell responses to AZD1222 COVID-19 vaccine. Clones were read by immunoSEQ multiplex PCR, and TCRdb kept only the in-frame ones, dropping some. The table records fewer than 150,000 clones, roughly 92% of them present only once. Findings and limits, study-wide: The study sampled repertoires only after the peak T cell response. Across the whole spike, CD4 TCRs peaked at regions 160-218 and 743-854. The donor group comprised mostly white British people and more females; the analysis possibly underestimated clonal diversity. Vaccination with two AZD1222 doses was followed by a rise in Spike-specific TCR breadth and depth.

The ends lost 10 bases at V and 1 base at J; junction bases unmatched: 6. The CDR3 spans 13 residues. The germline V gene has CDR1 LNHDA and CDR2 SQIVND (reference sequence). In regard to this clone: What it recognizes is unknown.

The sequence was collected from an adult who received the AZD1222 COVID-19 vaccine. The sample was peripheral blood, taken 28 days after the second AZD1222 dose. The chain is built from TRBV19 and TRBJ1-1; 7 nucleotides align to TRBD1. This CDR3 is CATRDRQNTEAFF. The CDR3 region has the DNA TGTGCCACCCGGGACAGACAGAACACTGAAGCTTTCTTT.